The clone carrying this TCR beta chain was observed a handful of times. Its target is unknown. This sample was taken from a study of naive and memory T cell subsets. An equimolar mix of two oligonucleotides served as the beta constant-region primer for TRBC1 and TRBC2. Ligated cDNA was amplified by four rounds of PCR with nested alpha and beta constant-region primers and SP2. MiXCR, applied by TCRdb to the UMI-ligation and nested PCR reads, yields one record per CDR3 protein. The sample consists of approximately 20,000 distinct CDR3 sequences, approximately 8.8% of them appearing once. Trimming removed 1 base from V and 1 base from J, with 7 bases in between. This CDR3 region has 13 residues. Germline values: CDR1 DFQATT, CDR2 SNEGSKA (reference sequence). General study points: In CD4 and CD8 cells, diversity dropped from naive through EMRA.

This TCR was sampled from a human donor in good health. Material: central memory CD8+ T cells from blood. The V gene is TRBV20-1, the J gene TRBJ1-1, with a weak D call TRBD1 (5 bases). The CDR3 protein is CSARVTGNTEAFF. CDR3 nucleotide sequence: TGCAGTGCTAGAGTCACAGGGAACACTGAAGCTTTCTTT.